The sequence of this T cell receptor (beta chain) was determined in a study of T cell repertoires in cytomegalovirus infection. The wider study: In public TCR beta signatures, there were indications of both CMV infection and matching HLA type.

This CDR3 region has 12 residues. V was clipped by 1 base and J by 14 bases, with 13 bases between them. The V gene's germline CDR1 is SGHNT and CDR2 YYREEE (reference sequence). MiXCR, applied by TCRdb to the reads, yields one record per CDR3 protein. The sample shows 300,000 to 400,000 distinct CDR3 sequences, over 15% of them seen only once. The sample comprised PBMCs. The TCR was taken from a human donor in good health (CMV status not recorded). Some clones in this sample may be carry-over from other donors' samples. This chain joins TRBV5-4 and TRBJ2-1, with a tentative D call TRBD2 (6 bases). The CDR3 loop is CASSLPREREFF. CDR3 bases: TGTGCCAGCAGCTTGCCCCGGGAGAGGGAGTTCTTC.